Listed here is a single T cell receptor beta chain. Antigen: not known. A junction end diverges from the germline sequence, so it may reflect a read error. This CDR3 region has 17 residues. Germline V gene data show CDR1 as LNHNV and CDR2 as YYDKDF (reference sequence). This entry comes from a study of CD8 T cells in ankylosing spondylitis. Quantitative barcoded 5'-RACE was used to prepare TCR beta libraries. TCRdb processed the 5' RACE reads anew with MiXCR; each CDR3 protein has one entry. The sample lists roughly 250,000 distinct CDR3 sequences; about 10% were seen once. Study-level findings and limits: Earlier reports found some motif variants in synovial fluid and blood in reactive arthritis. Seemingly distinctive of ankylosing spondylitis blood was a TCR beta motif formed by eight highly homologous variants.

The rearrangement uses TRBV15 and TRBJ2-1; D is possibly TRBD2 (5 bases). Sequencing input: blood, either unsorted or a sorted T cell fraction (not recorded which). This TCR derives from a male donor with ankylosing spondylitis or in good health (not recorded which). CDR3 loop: CATSRDSLAVSYNEQFF. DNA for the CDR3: TGTGCCACCAGTAGAGATTCTCTAGCAGTCTCCTACAATGAGCAGTTCTTC.